One and the same sample provided the 3 T cell receptor beta chains below, sequenced in a study of blood T cell repertoires in COVID-19. Libraries were prepared by immunoSEQ multiplex PCR; TCRdb keeps only in-frame clonotypes and omits some of them. The data contain 90,000 or so clones, 70% to 90% of them singletons. Sequenced: peripheral blood. These receptors all stem from a man aged 60-69 years with acute or convalescent COVID-19.

The chain uses TRBV19 and TRBJ1-2; 8 nucleotides agree with TRBD1. Germline values: CDR1 LNHDA, CDR2 SQIVND (reference sequence). Unmatched junction bases numbered 5, after V lost 4 bases and J lost 7 bases. This CDR3 is 13 amino acids long. The CDR3 loop is CASSTTGGGGYTF. The CDR3, as DNA: TGTGCCAGTAGTACAACAGGGGGAGGTGGCTACACCTTC.

This chain joins TRBV10-3 and TRBJ1-6; 10 nucleotides match TRBD1. The CDR3 runs to 14 residues. The ends lost 8 bases at V and 2 bases at J; junction bases unmatched: 0. CDR1 is ENHRY and CDR2 is SYGVKD in the germline V gene. The CDR3 region has the DNA TGTGCCATCGGACAGGGGGCCTATAATTCACCCCTCCACTTT. Its protein is CAIGQGAYNSPLHF.

Only one count was recorded for this clone. This chain connects TRBV2 to TRBJ2-2; 9 bases align to TRBD1. Unmatched junction bases numbered 9, after V lost 6 bases and J lost 4 bases. CDR1 SNHLY and CDR2 FYNNEI come from the germline V gene. The CDR3 runs 16 residues. In nucleotides, the CDR3 is TGTGCCAGCAGGAATGACAGGGGGTTTGTCACCGGGGAGCTGTTTTTT. Translation gives CASRNDRGFVTGELFF.